This T cell receptor beta chain emerged from a study of blood T cells in healthy people across ages (dated by TCRdb to between 2015 and 2017). For the study in its entirety: In model experiments, template switching captured roughly one uniquely barcoded TCR beta cDNA molecule for every two T cells. Age-related changes in TCR beta repertoire diversity were measured in the study by deep sequencing normalized with unique cDNA molecular identifiers. Four age groups were formed from the donors: young (average around 15 years), middle-aged (approximately 41), aged (62) and long-lived (roughly 81). To avoid experimental bias, donors of different ages were distributed randomly across sequencing lanes. Two additional independent replicas of 1 million unique cDNA reads from the same blood draw were analyzed for two donors (one aged 18 to 30 and one aged 80 or older). What the work shows at the level of the full study, not this receptor alone: The long-lived group showed more naive CD4+ T cells, fewer expanded clones and increased TCR diversity than the aged group, suggesting age selection. Because profiling used bulk unsorted PBMCs, naive and antigen-experienced compartments could not be compared conclusively. Estimates of total diversity from one million sequenced T cells were regarded as lower bounds and underestimates. Because donor CMV infection status was unknown, age-related changes in expanded clonotypes were potentially confounded. Observed TCR beta diversity correlated strongly with the percentage of naive T cells measured by flow cytometry. Observed TCR beta diversity per million T cells fell roughly linearly with age, and a significant reduction was already apparent by age roughly 41.

Donors were roughly 40 systemically healthy Caucasian individuals from Russia aged roughly 6 to 90 years. Roughly 9 milliliters of peripheral blood were drawn from each donor into EDTA-treated Vacutainer tubes. Ficoll-Paque density-gradient centrifugation was used to isolate PBMCs, with at least 7 million per sample. Trizol reagent was used to extract total RNA from the PBMCs, yielding at least 6 micrograms per sample. For every donor, an aliquot of PBMCs went through flow cytometry to measure the percentages of naive CD45RAhigh/CD27high T cells. Remarks on this clonotype: It has no known antigen specificity. The input lacks base qualities; no much larger clone sits a single base away.

The protocol used for the library was 5' RACE. Reads for this sample came from an Illumina HiSeq 2500. The second PCR ran for roughly 7 to 12 cycles and used a J-beta primer mix along with a sample-barcoded 5' primer. Each TCR beta cDNA molecule received a unique molecular identifier from a template-switch 5' adaptor carrying 12 random nucleotides. At least 2.5 million CDR3-containing paired-end reads were obtained from each sample. All of the RNA was converted into first-strand cDNA using the Mint cDNA synthesis kit, with a TRBC-specific oligonucleotide serving as the primer. All cDNA was treated with uracil-DNA glycosylase and then went through a first 18-cycle PCR with the universal primers M1SS and BC2_uni_R. Per the authors' processing: Normalization of each sample was performed by random selection of 1 million high-quality reads, each carrying a distinct molecular identifier. Reads sharing molecular identifiers were discarded rather than binned into consensus sequences. MiTCR, with a Q25 quality threshold and the strictest error-elimination algorithm, was used for CDR3 identification, clonotype clustering and error correction. A nonparametric unseen species model with Euler transformation was used to estimate a lower bound on total TCR beta diversity. TCRdb itself trimmed the public reads at Q25 with fastp, ran MiXCR and retained productive beta chains. Identical CDR3 protein sequences are pooled into one entry, listed with their most common genes and DNA. The V and J calls shown here were made by TCRdb, not taken from the authors' results. This sample gives approximately 800,000 distinct CDR3 sequences in total; under 40% of them show up just once. The ten top clones hold under 15% of the sample.

The CDR3 contains 14 residues, cysteine and phenylalanine counted. Just the 42-base CDR3 DNA is kept, in frame starting at base 1. CDR1 and CDR2 are drawn from the germline V gene (reference sequence): DFQATT, SNEGSKA. At the junction V is shortened by 4 bases and J by 4 bases, with 16 bases in between. Sequenced material: blood. The clonotype was recovered from a man younger than 35 in good health. The rearrangement joined TRBV20-1 to TRBJ1-1; 6 matching bases give a weak D call of TRBD1. The CDR3 reads CSATSGARATEAFF. In nucleotide form, the sequence is TGCAGTGCTACCTCGGGGGCCAGGGCCACTGAAGCTTTCTTT.